One and the same sample provided the 21 T cell receptor beta chains below, sequenced in a study of T cells in Graves' hyperthyroidism and ophthalmopathy. RNA transcripts yielded amplified TCR beta CDR3 regions. First-round RT-PCR targeting the TCR CDR3 was performed with the HTBI primer set. From the multiplex PCR reads, TCRdb called clonotypes with MiXCR, one entry per CDR3 protein. The table has some 250,000 distinct CDR3 sequences, nearly 15% seen once. Sequencing used blood. All receptors come from a woman in her fifties or sixties with Graves' hyperthyroidism that later progressed to Graves' ophthalmopathy.

This clonotype has at least ten counts. The chain uses TRBV28 and TRBJ1-2; D remains unclear. V lost 5 bases and J 0 bases, leaving 13 bases between the germline ends. In germline, CDR1 is MDHEN, CDR2 SYDVKM. The CDR3 totals 15 residues. The CDR3 DNA reads as TGTGCCAGCAGTGCCCCTGGGGAAACTAACTATGGCTACACCTTC. This translates into CASSAPGETNYGYTF.

This clonotype was picked up many times. CDR3 coding DNA: TGTGCCAGCAGTTCCCCCCTCCTGACTAGCGGGACCCAGTACTTC. Translated, it gives CASSSPLLTSGTQYF. This chain connects TRBV27 to TRBJ2-5, with 9 bases aligning to TRBD2. After removal of 4 bases from V and 7 bases from J, the junction contained 10 bases not matched to a gene. CDR1 and CDR2 (germline): MNHEY, SMNVEV (reference sequence). CDR3 length: 15 residues.

This clonotype was recorded at least ten times. The V gene is TRBV3-1, the J gene TRBJ2-7; no clear D. V dropped 4 bases and J dropped 5 bases, with 6 bases sitting between them. The CDR3 is made up of 11 amino acids. Looked up from germline, CDR1 is LGHDT and CDR2 is YNNKEL (reference sequence). The CDR3 region has the DNA TGTGCCAGCAGCCTGTCCCACGAGCAGTACTTC. Amino acids: CASSLSHEQYF.

V usage is TRBV5-1 and J usage is TRBJ2-5, with 8 bases identical to TRBD1. The length of the CDR3 is 16 residues. CDR1 and CDR2 (germline): SGHRS, YFSETQ. Germline trimming cut 5 bases from V and 2 bases from J; bases unmatched to any gene: 11. The DNA for the CDR3 is TGCGCCAGCAGTCTTCAGGCCCAGGGGGCACAAGAGACCCAGTACTTC. Its protein product is CASSLQAQGAQETQYF.

This clonotype appeared many times. This sequence joins TRBV7-8 and TRBJ2-1, with unresolved D. The CDR3 has 13 residues. Trimming took 2 bases from V and 4 from J, leaving 6 bases between them. Germline V CDR1 and CDR2: SGHVS, FQNEAQ. CDR3 protein: CASSLTGYNEQFF. CDR3 in DNA: TGTGCCAGCAGCTTAACCGGGTACAATGAGCAGTTCTTC.

Concerning this clonotype itself: This may be a read error: a much more frequent sequence differs by one nucleotide. This CDR3 fails to terminate in the conserved phenylalanine or tryptophan, so it likely reflects a read error. The CDR3 reads CASSRNSRDSYEQYI. DNA for the CDR3: TGCGCCAGCAGCCGGAACAGTAGGGACAGCTACGAGCAGTACATC. The V and J genes are TRBV4-1 and TRBJ2-7; 7 positions agree with TRBD1. The V gene end was trimmed by 4 bases and the J gene end by 3 bases; junction bases not matched to a gene: 9. The CDR3 covers 15 residues. CDR1 MGHRA and CDR2 YSYEKL come from the germline V gene.

This clonotype was counted many times. The chain couples TRBV10-3 to TRBJ1-1; possible D gene TRBD1, 5 bases. Trimming took off 2 bases at V and 8 bases at J, with 12 bases between the two ends. This CDR3 has 13 residues. Germline values: CDR1 ENHRY, CDR2 SYGVKD. As DNA, the CDR3 is TGTGCCATCAGTGAGGGGGGGGAGACCGAAGCTTTCTTT. Its protein is CAISEGGETEAFF.

This clonotype was seen many times. The CDR3 protein is CASSLSSPQETQYF. In DNA form, the CDR3 reads TGCGCCAGCAGCTTGTCCAGTCCCCAAGAGACCCAGTACTTC. The chain couples TRBV5-1 to TRBJ2-5; D remains ambiguous. V gave up 1 base and J gave up 1 base, with 8 bases separating them. Per germline, CDR1 SGHRS and CDR2 YFSETQ. This CDR3 has 14 residues.

The chain is built from TRBV13 and TRBJ2-2, with a possible D match to TRBD1 (6 bases). Germline V lookup: CDR1 PRHDT, CDR2 FYEKMQ (reference sequence). With 1 base removed from V and 5 bases from J, the gap between germline ends came to 11 bases. The CDR3 runs 15 residues. Here the CDR3 reads CASSLAWGQTGELFF. The DNA of the CDR3 is TGTGCCAGCAGCTTAGCGTGGGGGCAAACCGGGGAGCTGTTTTTT.

This clonotype came up many times. The rearrangement links TRBV18 to TRBJ1-1; D unresolved. Germline V lookup: CDR1 KGHSH, CDR2 LQKENI. This CDR3 contains 13 residues. V lost 2 bases and J lost 1, with 5 bases in between. The CDR3 region is CASSPGANTEAFF. CDR3 DNA: TGTGCCAGCTCACCAGGCGCGAACACTGAAGCTTTCTTT.

This clonotype was counted ten times or more. The chain joins TRBV9 to TRBJ2-7; 10 nucleotides agree with TRBD1. V was pared by 0 bases and J by 7 bases, with 4 bases of the junction left unmatched. This CDR3 region has 14 residues. The germline V gene has CDR1 SGDLS and CDR2 YYNGEE. CDR3 region: CASSVARDRGEQYF. For the CDR3, the DNA is TGTGCCAGCAGCGTAGCCCGGGACAGGGGTGAGCAGTACTTC.

In regard to this clonotype: A read error may be the cause here, since a much bigger clone is one base away. V gene TRBV20-1 combines with J gene TRBJ1-5; D perhaps matches TRBD1 (6 bases). The CDR3 is 15 amino acids. From germline, CDR1 is DFQATT and CDR2 SNEGSKA (reference sequence). Trimming removed 3 bases from V and 3 bases from J, with 15 bases in between. The CDR3 is CSARNRVANNQPQHF. CDR3 nucleotide sequence: TGCAGTGCTAGGAACAGGGTAGCTAACAATCAGCCCCAGCATTTT.

This clonotype was counted at least ten times. V is TRBV7-2 and J is TRBJ2-1; 7 positions agree with TRBD1. V lost 2 bases and J lost 8; bases outside the gene matches: 3. Germline CDR1 is SGHTA and CDR2 is FQGNSA. The CDR3 runs to 13 residues. CDR3 sequence reads: CASSLKDRYEQFF. In DNA form, the CDR3 reads TGTGCCAGCAGCTTAAAGGACAGGTATGAGCAGTTCTTC.

The chain has TRBV7-6 and TRBJ2-7, with D possibly TRBD1 on 6 matching bases. The V end was cut by 0 bases, the J end by 2 bases, with 11 bases between. CDR1 and CDR2 from the germline V gene are SGHVS and FNYEAQ. CDR3 length: 15 amino acids. The CDR3 spells CASSLAGGQPYEQYF. Written as DNA, the CDR3 is TGTGCCAGCAGCTTAGCGGGTGGACAGCCCTACGAGCAGTACTTC.

This clonotype appeared a few times. The chain uses TRBV29-1 and TRBJ2-1; the D is unclear. V was cut by 3 bases and J by 9 bases, with 12 bases left in between. Germline CDR1 reads SQVTM; CDR2 reads ANQGSEA. The CDR3 loop spans 12 amino acids. The CDR3 DNA is TGCAGCGTTGAGGTCGCACCAAGTGAGCAGTTCTTC. Translated: CSVEVAPSEQFF.

This clonotype was seen repeatedly, ten times or more. J is TRBJ1-5 and V is TRBV25-1; TRBD1 matches 8 bases. The V gene end was trimmed by 4 bases and the J gene end by 2 bases; junction bases not matched to a gene: 7. Germline CDR1 MGHDK, CDR2 SYGVNS. The CDR3 loop spans 16 amino acids. The CDR3 region is CASSGGQGEGNQPQHF. CDR3 DNA: TGTGCCAGCAGTGGTGGACAGGGCGAAGGCAATCAGCCCCAGCATTTT.

The chain joins TRBV5-1 to TRBJ1-5; D is unclear. CDR1 SGHRS and CDR2 YFSETQ come from the germline V gene. The CDR3 has 14 residues. Trimming shortened V by 0 bases and J by 9 bases, and 13 bases separated the two germline ends. CDR3 residues: CASSLGAGSRPQHF. CDR3 bases: TGCGCCAGCAGCTTGGGGGCAGGTTCACGGCCCCAGCATTTT.

The chain carries TRBV7-9 and TRBJ1-1, with unresolved D. Trimming cost V 5 bases and J 8 bases, with 9 bases left between them. This CDR3 spans 11 amino acids. The germline gives CDR1 SEHNR, CDR2 FQNEAQ (reference sequence). The chain's CDR3 is CASSEPQEAFF. Written as DNA, the CDR3 is TGTGCCAGCAGCGAGCCGCAAGAAGCTTTCTTT.

In regard to this clonotype: This may arise from a read error, as a much more abundant clone is one base away. The rearrangement joins TRBV5-1 to TRBJ2-7; TRBD1 matches 8 bases. Germline-derived CDR1 and CDR2 are SGHRS and YFSETQ. This CDR3 comprises 13 residues. CDR3: CAGSPWTGNEQYF. Here the CDR3 DNA reads TGCGCCGGCAGCCCATGGACAGGGAACGAGCAGTACTTC.

In this sample, this clonotype turned up many times. The chain recombines TRBV12-3 or TRBV12-4 with TRBJ2-7; 8 bases agree with TRBD2. There are 13 residues in the CDR3. J was trimmed by 3 bases and V by 6 bases; bases with no gene match: 4. As DNA, the CDR3 is TGTGCCAGCAGAACCGGGACTAGCTACGAGCAGTACTTC. The encoded protein is CASRTGTSYEQYF.

This clonotype has a count of ten or more. CDR3 DNA sequence: TGTGCCAGCAGCCAAAAGGGAACTGAAGCTTTCTTT. Amino acids: CASSQKGTEAFF. This chain joins TRBV3-1 and TRBJ1-1; D uncertain. Germline lookup yields CDR1 LGHDT and CDR2 YNNKEL (reference sequence). Between the trimmed V and J ends, which lost 2 bases and 5 bases, there was a span of 6 bases. CDR3 length: 12 residues.